A single sample is the source of the 24 T cell receptor beta chains below, sequenced in a study of blood T cell repertoires in COVID-19. TCRdb keeps only in-frame clones here, not all; method: immunoSEQ multiplex PCR. The data hold under 300,000 clones, with around 86% observed a single time. Sequenced sample: peripheral blood. Receptor source: a man at least 80 years old with acute or convalescent COVID-19.

This clone was recorded a few times. The V gene is TRBV7-2, the J gene TRBJ1-3, with D uncertain. CDR3 length: 13 residues. The V and J ends lost 11 bases and 0 bases respectively, with 11 bases between them. The germline CDR1 and CDR2 sequences are SGHTA and FQGNSA. DNA for the CDR3: TGTGCCCTCTCTTCAGGCTCTGGAAACACCATATATTTT. It specifies CALSSGSGNTIYF.

The V and J genes are TRBV2 and TRBJ1-2, with D tentatively TRBD1 (6 bases). The CDR3 has 13 residues. Trimming took off 4 bases at V and 5 bases at J, with 11 bases between the two ends. Germline CDR1 SNHLY, CDR2 FYNNEI. The CDR3 region is CASSASQGYGYTF. DNA for the CDR3: TGTGCCAGCAGTGCGTCACAGGGTTATGGCTACACCTTC.

The chain employs TRBV3-1 (or the pseudogene TRBV3-2) and TRBJ1-3, with unresolved D. The CDR3 has 13 residues. The V gene lost 4 bases and the J gene lost 3 bases, with 7 bases spanning the gap. Per germline, CDR1 LGHDT and CDR2 YNNKEL (reference sequence). DNA for the CDR3: TGTGCCAGCAGCCCCGGACTTGGAAACACCATATATTTT. It codes for CASSPGLGNTIYF.

The chain recombines TRBV28 with TRBJ1-5; TRBD1 aligns across 9 bases. The CDR3 contains 14 residues. Per germline, CDR1 MDHEN and CDR2 SYDVKM. V lost 7 bases to trimming and J lost 3 bases; unmatched junction nucleotides: 4. The CDR3 sequence is CASTGQGNNQPQHF. The CDR3 DNA reads TGTGCCAGCACCGGACAGGGGAACAATCAGCCCCAGCATTTT.

The chain couples TRBV6-2 or TRBV6-3 to TRBJ2-7; D is unclear. Trimming removed 6 bases at V and 1 base at J, with 7 bases between. The germline V gene has CDR1 MNHEY and CDR2 SVGEGT. There are 12 residues in the CDR3. The CDR3 reads CASSRASYEQYF. The CDR3 DNA reads as TGTGCCAGCAGCCGCGCTTCCTACGAGCAGTACTTC.

A word on this clone: This specimen includes other DNA sequences encoding the same CDR3. The rearrangement joins TRBV6-5 to TRBJ1-4; 11 bases agree with TRBD1. V lost 5 bases, J lost 7 bases, and 3 bases stayed unmatched. Germline lookup yields CDR1 MNHEY and CDR2 SVGAGI. This CDR3 comprises 14 residues. CDR3 in DNA: TGTGCCAGCAGTCTGGGACAGGGGGGTGAAAAACTGTTTTTT. Protein sequence: CASSLGQGGEKLFF.

The chain links TRBV28 to TRBJ1-6; TRBD1 might be the D (5 bases). CDR3 size: 15 residues. CDR1 MDHEN and CDR2 SYDVKM come from the germline V gene. V shed 5 bases and J shed 6 bases, with 14 bases lying between them. CDR3 sequence reads: CASSPLGGSNSPLHF. CDR3 bases: TGTGCCAGCAGTCCTTTGGGGGGGAGTAATTCACCCCTCCACTTT.

This sequence joins TRBV10-2 and TRBJ2-7; D remains ambiguous. Germline CDR1 WSHSY, CDR2 SAAADI. This CDR3 has 11 residues. Trimming stripped 7 bases from V and 3 bases from J, with 7 bases between. The CDR3 loop is CASNGGYEQYF. Written as DNA, the CDR3 is TGCGCCAGCAACGGTGGCTACGAGCAGTACTTC.

The chain joins TRBV5-1 to TRBJ1-6; maybe TRBD1 (6 bases). The V end lost 4 bases, the J end lost 0 bases, and 14 bases lay between the germline ends. This CDR3 spans 17 amino acids. Germline CDR1 reads SGHRS; CDR2 reads YFSETQ. The CDR3 region has the DNA TGCGCCAGCAGCCTGGGACAATTAAGCTCCTATAATTCACCCCTCCACTTT. Residues: CASSLGQLSSYNSPLHF.

This chain uses TRBV19 with TRBJ1-2; no firm D call. Trimming cost V 0 bases and J 3 bases, with 14 bases left between them. The germline CDR1 and CDR2 sequences are LNHDA and SQIVND (reference sequence). This CDR3 has 16 residues. The CDR3 coding sequence is TGTGCCAGTAGTATAGATCAAGGCGGAACCCACTATGGCTACACCTTC. The encoded protein is CASSIDQGGTHYGYTF.

A note on this clone: The same CDR3 also results from other DNA sequences found in this sample. The DNA of the CDR3 is TGCAGCGTTGGACAGGGGAACACTGAAGCTTTCTTT. It codes for CSVGQGNTEAFF. The chain carries TRBV29-1 and TRBJ1-1, with 7 positions matching TRBD1. This CDR3 is 12 amino acids long. Looked up from germline, CDR1 is SQVTM and CDR2 is ANQGSEA. V trimming: 4 bases; J trimming: 1 base; junction bases outside the gene matches: 0.

The rearrangement uses TRBV2 and TRBJ2-1, with 7 nucleotides matching TRBD1. CDR3 size: 15 residues. Germline V gene sequence: CDR1 SNHLY, CDR2 FYNNEI. The ends lost 7 bases at V and 2 bases at J; junction bases unmatched: 8. Here the CDR3 reads CASIPDRVTYNEQFF. The CDR3 DNA reads TGTGCCAGCATCCCAGACAGGGTGACCTACAATGAGCAGTTCTTC.

Notes on this clone: In the same sample, other DNA sequences code for this CDR3. V usage is TRBV7-3 and J usage is TRBJ1-2; TRBD1 is a possible D gene (6 bases). Trimming shortened V by 6 bases and J by 2 bases, and 10 bases separated the two germline ends. Germline V gene data show CDR1 as SGHTA and CDR2 as FQGTGA. This CDR3 is built from 13 residues. The DNA of the CDR3 is TGTGCCAGCAGTCCCGACAGGAACTATGGCTACACCTTC. Protein: CASSPDRNYGYTF. Drawing the rest from reference TRBV7-3 and TRBJ1-2, the complete variable domain is GAGVSQTPSNKVTEKGKYVELRCDPISGHTALYWYRQSLGQGPEFLIYFQGTGAADDSGLPNDRFFAVRPEGSVSTLKIQRTERGDSAVYLCASSPDRNYGYTFGSGTRLTVV.

The rearrangement joins TRBV6-5 to TRBJ1-5; tentative D call: TRBD1 (6 bases). Germline loops: CDR1 MNHEY, CDR2 SVGAGI. The CDR3 covers 14 residues. V gave up 6 bases and J gave up 1 base, with 10 bases separating them. This chain's CDR3 is CASSQQGSNQPQHF. The DNA of the CDR3 is TGTGCCAGCAGCCAACAGGGAAGCAATCAGCCCCAGCATTTT.

The table lists this clone with a few counts. Other DNA sequences from this sample encode an identical CDR3 as well. The chain is built from TRBV3-1 (or the pseudogene TRBV3-2) and TRBJ1-1; D unclear. Trimming took 0 bases from V and 4 from J, leaving 9 bases between them. Germline V gene lookup returns CDR1 LGHDT and CDR2 YNNKEL (reference sequence). The CDR3 contains 14 residues. CDR3 in DNA: TGTGCCAGCAGCCAAGAAGTACGAGGCACTGAAGCTTTCTTT. This gives the protein CASSQEVRGTEAFF.

The V gene is TRBV5-1, the J gene TRBJ2-1; D remains ambiguous. Germline CDR1 SGHRS, CDR2 YFSETQ. This CDR3 has 12 amino acids. V dropped 2 bases and J dropped 6 bases, with 6 bases sitting between them. CDR3 bases: TGCGCCAGCAGCTTCCCTCCCAATGAGCAGTTCTTC. It translates to CASSFPPNEQFF.

The chain combines TRBV24-1 with TRBJ2-5, with D tentatively TRBD1 (6 bases). Trimming took off 7 bases at V and 5 bases at J, with 16 bases between the two ends. The CDR3 is 14 amino acids. CDR1 KGHDR and CDR2 SFDVKD come from the germline V gene. CDR3 bases: TGTGCCACCAGCGGGAACAGGGTCGGGGAGACCCAGTACTTC. Amino acids: CATSGNRVGETQYF.

This clone was found once. This chain uses TRBV6-2 or TRBV6-3 with TRBJ2-5; 9 nucleotides match TRBD2. The CDR3 contains 14 residues. The V gene's germline CDR1 is MNHEY and CDR2 SVGEGT. Unmatched junction bases numbered 5, after V lost 5 bases and J lost 4 bases. CDR3 bases: TGTGCCAGCAGTAAGGGACTAGCAGGAGAGACCCAGTACTTC. As protein: CASSKGLAGETQYF.

The V gene is TRBV5-1, the J gene TRBJ2-5, with 8 bases identical to TRBD2. The CDR3 sequence is 15 residues long. Germline V gene data show CDR1 as SGHRS and CDR2 as YFSETQ. After removal of 4 bases from V and 1 base from J, the junction contained 6 bases not matched to a gene. CDR3 DNA: TGCGCCAGCAGCACTGTAGCGGGATCCCAAGAGACCCAGTACTTC. Protein sequence: CASSTVAGSQETQYF.

The V gene is TRBV11-3, the J gene TRBJ2-1, with 8 bases that match TRBD1. The CDR3 spans 15 residues. The trim removed 5 bases at V and 1 base at J, leaving 4 bases unmatched. Germline CDR1 reads SGHNT; CDR2 reads YENEEA. The DNA for the CDR3 is TGTGCCAGCAGCCCGGACAGGGAATCCTACAATGAGCAGTTCTTC. Amino acids: CASSPDRESYNEQFF.

The chain joins TRBV6-5 to TRBJ1-2; 9 bases agree with TRBD1. From germline, CDR1 is MNHEY and CDR2 SVGAGI. CDR3 length: 15 residues. Trimming took 8 bases from V and 4 from J; bases not matched to a gene: 11. CDR3 residues: CASAGTGTGGYGYTF. The CDR3 nucleotides read TGTGCCAGCGCCGGGACAGGGACCGGCGGCTATGGCTACACCTTC.

This clone was observed a handful of times. This chain connects TRBV2 to TRBJ2-3; the match to TRBD2 covers 13 bases. J gave up 6 bases and V 8 bases, and 11 bases lay outside the gene matches. Germline CDR1 reads SNHLY; CDR2 reads FYNNEI. The CDR3 extends over 16 amino acids. CDR3 coding DNA: TGTGCCAGCGTTCGAGACGGACTAGCGGGAGATGATACGCAGTATTTT. Translation: CASVRDGLAGDDTQYF.

The chain is built from TRBV5-1 and TRBJ1-5, with D perhaps TRBD1 (5 bases). This CDR3 region has 14 residues. CDR1 is SGHRS, CDR2 YFSETQ, per germline. The ends were cut back, 4 bases at V and 7 bases at J, with 15 bases in the middle. CDR3 nucleotides: TGCGCCAGCAGCCCGACAGAGAATGGGCAGCCCCAGCATTTT. Translated: CASSPTENGQPQHF.

This clone appeared once. This sequence joins TRBV9 and TRBJ2-1, with 7 positions matching TRBD2. The CDR3 extends over 16 amino acids. V lost 0 bases, J lost 4 bases, and 7 bases stayed unmatched. Germline V gene data show CDR1 as SGDLS and CDR2 as YYNGEE. The CDR3 reads CASSVGSGPVYNEQFF. In DNA, the CDR3 is TGTGCCAGCAGCGTAGGTAGCGGGCCAGTTTACAATGAGCAGTTCTTC.